A selection of T cell receptor beta chains follows, all from one sample in a study of a mutant IDH1 vaccine in newly diagnosed glioma. The antigens these receptors bind are not known. TCRdb's table, derived via immunoSEQ multiplex PCR, lists solely in-frame clones and lacks some. In the table there are tens of thousands of clones, roughly 76% of which are singletons. Specimen: PBMCs, collected from a glioma patient whose treatment included an IDH1 peptide vaccine. Every receptor here comes from a man aged 40-55 years with glioma. The CDR3 runs from the conserved cysteine through the conserved F or W. D genes are given only for firm matches. The size of a clone is reported for some rows only, either as once, few or many, or as a class for expanded clones.

v_gene	j_gene	abundance	d_gene	CDR3nt	CDR3aa
TRBV29-1	TRBJ2-3	NA	TRBD2	TGCAGCGTCCAGCGGGGCACCACAGATACGCAGTATTTT	CSVQRGTTDTQYF
TRBV7-7	TRBJ2-1	once	NA	TGTGCTAGCAGCCCAGCAAGTGGGAGTCACAATGAGCAGTTCTTC	CASSPASGSHNEQFF
TRBV4-3	TRBJ1-2	NA	NA	TGCGCCAGCAGCCAAGACAGTAACTCGGTCTATGGCTACACCTTC	CASSQDSNSVYGYTF
TRBV6-5	TRBJ2-7	NA	NA	TGTGCCAGCAGAAGACAGGTTAATTACGAGCAGTACTTC	CASRRQVNYEQYF
TRBV6-4	TRBJ2-1	NA	TRBD1	TGTGCCAGCAGTGAGGACAGGGGTGATGAGCAGTTCTTC	CASSEDRGDEQFF
TRBV11-2	TRBJ2-7	NA	NA	TGTGCCAGCAGCCACCCCGGAACAGGGTCGATCTACGAGCAGTACTTC	CASSHPGTGSIYEQYF
TRBV6-5	TRBJ1-4	NA	TRBD1	TGTGCCAGCAGTTATGCCGGGACAGGGGTGGAAAAACTGTTTTTT	CASSYAGTGVEKLFF
TRBV18	TRBJ1-4	NA	TRBD1	TGTGCCAGCTCATCTAGGACAGGTCCTAATGAAAAACTGTTTTTT	CASSSRTGPNEKLFF
TRBV14	TRBJ2-5	NA	NA	TGTGCCAGCAGCCAATGGGCAGGGTATACGGAGACCCAGTACTTC	CASSQWAGYTETQYF
TRBV28	TRBJ1-3	NA	TRBD1	TGTGCCAGCAGTCCCCGACAGGGGGCGACCCCTTTTGGGACCTCAGAGTATTTT	CASSPRQGATPFGTSEYF
TRBV7-6	TRBJ1-4	NA	NA	TGTGCCAGCAGCGACGATACAACTAATGAAAAACTGTTTTTT	CASSDDTTNEKLFF
TRBV27	TRBJ2-5	NA	NA	TGTGCCAGCAGACCCCCGGGACAGAGGAGGGCCCAGTACTTC	CASRPPGQRRAQYF
TRBV5-1	TRBJ2-1	once	NA	TGCGCCAGCAGCTTGGGACAGGTTAACAATGAGCAGTTCTTC	CASSLGQVNNEQFF
TRBV7-9	TRBJ1-6	NA	TRBD1	TGTGCCAGCAGCTCGGGACAGACAGGATATAATTCACCCCTCCACTTT	CASSSGQTGYNSPLHF
TRBV7-2	TRBJ2-7	NA	NA	TGTGCCAGCACTCCCTACGGGGCAGGGATCCCCTACGAGCAGTACTTC	CASTPYGAGIPYEQYF
TRBV5-1	TRBJ1-6	once	NA	TGCGCCAGCAGCTCGGCCGGGGCCAATTCACCCCTCCACTTT	CASSSAGANSPLHF
TRBV6-5	TRBJ1-2	NA	NA	TGTGCCAGCAGTGAGGACGGTCGAGGCTACACCTTC	CASSEDGRGYTF
TRBV11-2	TRBJ1-1	NA	NA	TGTGCCAGCAGCTTAGAGGGAGGGACAAGTACTGAAGCTTTCTTT	CASSLEGGTSTEAFF
TRBV5-1	TRBJ1-4	NA	NA	TGCGCCAGCACACCCGGTAGGGGTTCTAATGAAAAACTGTTTTTT	CASTPGRGSNEKLFF
TRBV7-6	TRBJ2-1	once	TRBD2	TGTGCCAGCAGACGAACTAGCGGGAGCCAGCAGTTCTTC	CASRRTSGSQQFF
TRBV30	TRBJ1-5	few	NA	TGTGCCTGGAGTGTACAGTCGGGTCAGCCCCAGCATTTT	CAWSVQSGQPQHF
TRBV10-2	TRBJ2-1	NA	NA	TGCGCCAGCAGTGTCACTAGCAACAATGAGCAGTTCTTC	CASSVTSNNEQFF
TRBV4-3	TRBJ1-1	NA	NA	TGCGCCAGCAGCCAAGAAGGCATCCCCACGGAGACTTTCTTT	CASSQEGIPTETFF
TRBV7-2	TRBJ1-2	NA	NA	TGTGCCAGCAGCCTTGGGGACAAAGCCCACTATGGCTACACCTTC	CASSLGDKAHYGYTF
TRBV6-1	TRBJ1-6	NA	NA	TGTGCCAGCATGATCGGTGGACCCCTCCACTTT	CASMIGGPLHF
TRBV7-2	TRBJ2-7	NA	NA	TGTGCCAGCAGCTTTGACACCGCCGCTCCTAGCGAGCAGTACTTC	CASSFDTAAPSEQYF
TRBV30	TRBJ2-5	NA	NA	TGTGCCTGGAGTTACAGGTTCCAAGAGACCCAGTACTTC	CAWSYRFQETQYF
TRBV7-7	TRBJ2-7	NA	NA	TGTGCTAGCAGCCTACTCTGCTACGAGCAGTACTTC	CASSLLCYEQYF
TRBV6-6	TRBJ1-2	NA	NA	TGTGCCAGCAGTTACGACAGATATGGCTACACCTTC	CASSYDRYGYTF
TRBV28	TRBJ1-2	NA	NA	TGTGCCAGCACCAAGCCGGGGGGTGGCTACACCTTC	CASTKPGGGYTF
TRBV7-2	TRBJ1-4	NA	NA	TGTGCCAGCAGCTTGTCAGGGGAGGATGAAAAACTGTTTTTT	CASSLSGEDEKLFF
TRBV23-1	TRBJ2-5	NA	TRBD2	TGCGCCAGCAGTCAACCTTGCCCCTCTCGGGAGGAACACTTCGGAGAGACCCAGTACTTC	CASSQPCPSREEHFGETQYF
TRBV6-5	TRBJ1-1	NA	NA	TGTGCCGGCAACCTAAAGGGGAACACTGAAGCTTTCTTT	CAGNLKGNTEAFF
TRBV19	TRBJ2-1	NA	NA	TGTGCCAGTAGTCCCTCGAGGGGCGAGCAGTTCTTC	CASSPSRGEQFF
TRBV28	TRBJ2-1	NA	TRBD2	TGTGCCAGCAGAGACACGGACTTGGGACTAGCGGGTCACAATGAGCAGTTCTTC	CASRDTDLGLAGHNEQFF
TRBV10-3	TRBJ1-6	NA	TRBD1	TGTGCCATCAGTGAGGCGGGACAGCCGTATTCACCCCTCCACTTT	CAISEAGQPYSPLHF
TRBV7-2	TRBJ2-7	NA	NA	TGTGCCAGCAGTTTACAATCCTACGAGCAGTACTTC	CASSLQSYEQYF
TRBV30	TRBJ1-1	NA	TRBD1	TGTGCCTGGGGGACAGGGGTGACTGAAGCTTTCTTT	CAWGTGVTEAFF
TRBV7-3	TRBJ2-2	NA	NA	TGTGCCAGCAGCTCCCAGGGTCACACCGGGGAGCTGTTTTTT	CASSSQGHTGELFF
TRBV11-2	TRBJ2-2	NA	NA	TGTGCCAGCAGCCCGAATAGGGGAACCGGGGAGCTGTTTTTT	CASSPNRGTGELFF